This entry lists 17 T cell receptor beta chains sequenced from one sample in a study of shared clonotypes between healthy human individuals. Method: immunoSEQ multiplex PCR; TCRdb's copy keeps in-frame clones and lacks some. The profile shows roughly 2.2 million clones, approximately 90% of them singletons. The sequenced sample was naive CD4+ T cells from PBMCs. Subset in this sample: CD45RA+ positively selected. Receptors originate from a man younger than 35 in good health. Some clones in this sample may be carry-over from other donors' samples.

The chain couples TRBV4-1 to TRBJ1-1; D call uncertain. Germline V gives CDR1 MGHRA, CDR2 YSYEKL. This CDR3 region has 16 residues. V was cut by 1 base and J by 2 bases, with 14 bases left in between. CDR3 nucleotide sequence: TGCGCCAGCAGCCAAGGAACGGGCAGGAGTAACACTGAAGCTTTCTTT. Translation: CASSQGTGRSNTEAFF.

This chain links TRBV27 with TRBJ2-1, with D uncertain. Germline-derived CDR1 and CDR2 are MNHEY and SMNVEV (reference sequence). Trimming removed 5 bases from V and 0 bases from J, with 11 bases in between. The CDR3 contains 15 residues. In nucleotides, the CDR3 is TGTGCCAGCAGTCCCGGGTCCCGCTCCTACAATGAGCAGTTCTTC. Protein: CASSPGSRSYNEQFF.

The CDR3 sequence: CASSVPGLAGGLKETQYF. The DNA of the CDR3 is TGTGCCAGCAGTGTCCCGGGACTAGCGGGAGGATTAAAAGAGACCCAGTACTTC. The rearrangement links TRBV2 to TRBJ2-5; TRBD2 matches at 15 bases. Germline V lookup: CDR1 SNHLY, CDR2 FYNNEI. V gave up 4 bases and J gave up 3 bases; unmatched junction bases: 9. The CDR3 runs to 18 residues.

The chain is built from TRBV27 and TRBJ2-7; tentatively, D is TRBD2 (5 bases). Trimming took 6 bases from V and 4 from J, leaving 13 bases between them. The CDR3 is made up of 13 amino acids. The germline V gene encodes CDR1 MNHEY and CDR2 SMNVEV (reference sequence). CDR3 DNA: TGTGCCAGCAGCCCCTCATCGGGGTACGAGCAGTACTTC. It codes for CASSPSSGYEQYF.

The chain has TRBV7-9 and TRBJ2-7; 15 bases align to TRBD2. The CDR3 covers 14 residues. J lost 9 bases, V lost 4 bases, and 4 bases had no gene match. In germline, CDR1 is SEHNR, CDR2 FQNEAQ (reference sequence). The CDR3 spells CASSSPGLAGGQYF. The DNA for the CDR3 is TGTGCCAGCAGCTCCCCGGGACTAGCGGGAGGGCAGTACTTC.

The chain recombines TRBV9 with TRBJ2-1, with D perhaps TRBD1 or TRBD2 (5 bases each). Between the trimmed V and J ends, which lost 2 bases and 3 bases, there was a span of 9 bases. Germline CDR1 reads SGDLS; CDR2 reads YYNGEE. There are 14 residues in the CDR3. CDR3 sequence (DNA): TGTGCCAGCAGCGTCGGGACCCTCTACAATGAGCAGTTCTTC. Residues: CASSVGTLYNEQFF.

V gene TRBV9 combines with J gene TRBJ2-1, with 8 bases identical to TRBD2. This CDR3 spans 16 amino acids. Looked up from germline, CDR1 is SGDLS and CDR2 is YYNGEE. Trimming at V came to 0 bases and at J to 15 bases, leaving 17 bases not matched to a gene. The CDR3 sequence: CASSVDNWGLGEGMFF. In DNA form, the CDR3 reads TGTGCCAGCAGCGTAGATAATTGGGGACTAGGTGAAGGTATGTTCTTC.

This chain links TRBV5-6 with TRBJ1-5; no clear D. The germline V gene encodes CDR1 SGHDT and CDR2 YYEEEE. The CDR3 spans 13 residues. V gave up 2 bases and J gave up 3 bases, with 6 bases separating them. In DNA, the CDR3 is TGTGCCAGCAGCTTTGGGATCAATCAGCCCCAGCATTTT. This codes for CASSFGINQPQHF.

V usage is TRBV6-1 and J usage is TRBJ2-7; D unresolved. The germline V gene encodes CDR1 MNHNS and CDR2 SASEGT. CDR3 length equals 14 residues. The V gene lost 0 bases and the J gene lost 3 bases, with 9 bases spanning the gap. CDR3 protein: CASSEAGADYEQYF. DNA of the CDR3: TGTGCCAGCAGTGAAGCAGGTGCGGACTACGAGCAGTACTTC.

About this clone: The same CDR3 also results from other DNA sequences found in this sample. The genes are TRBV11-3 and TRBJ2-7, with TRBD1 matching over 7 bases. Germline V gene data show CDR1 as SGHNT and CDR2 as YENEEA. With 1 base clipped from V and 0 bases from J, the junction kept 3 bases outside the gene matches. The CDR3 is 15 residues long. The CDR3 spells CASSLAGGPSYEQYF. Written as DNA, the CDR3 is TGTGCCAGCAGCTTAGCAGGGGGACCCTCCTACGAGCAGTACTTC.

As concerns this clone: The same CDR3 also results from other DNA sequences found in this sample. This chain joins TRBV7-9 and TRBJ2-2; TRBD2 is a possible D gene (5 bases). CDR1 SEHNR and CDR2 FQNEAQ come from the germline V gene (reference sequence). Trimming removed 5 bases at V and 1 base at J, with 11 bases between. The CDR3 sequence is 15 residues long. The CDR3 here is CASSPRTGNTGELFF. CDR3 sequence (DNA): TGTGCCAGCAGCCCCAGGACTGGGAACACCGGGGAGCTGTTTTTT.

V is TRBV28 and J is TRBJ1-2; a possible D gene is TRBD1 (6 bases). V was cut by 5 bases and J by 3 bases, with 19 bases left in between. The CDR3 is made up of 16 amino acids. Germline CDR1 reads MDHEN; CDR2 reads SYDVKM. The CDR3 DNA sequence: TGTGCCAGCAGTGGGGGAGAGGGGGTAGCGTACTATGGCTACACCTTC. The encoded protein is CASSGGEGVAYYGYTF.

This chain joins TRBV4-1 and TRBJ2-1; a possible D gene is TRBD2 (6 bases). This CDR3 region has 17 residues. CDR1 and CDR2 (germline): MGHRA, YSYEKL. V was shortened by 0 bases and J by 8 bases, with 20 bases between the two germline ends. The CDR3 region has the DNA TGCGCCAGCAGCCAAGATTGGGTTCCGACGGGCGGGGATGAGCAGTTCTTC. Protein: CASSQDWVPTGGDEQFF.

This clone was detected a few times. Here the CDR3 DNA reads TGCGCCAGCAGCCAAGATCAGGGGGCCTCGGCTTTCTTT. It translates to CASSQDQGASAFF. The chain recombines TRBV4-3 with TRBJ1-1; 8 bases are a match to TRBD1. This CDR3 region has 13 residues. Trimming took 0 bases from V and 11 from J; bases not matched to a gene: 5. CDR1 is LGHNA and CDR2 is YSLEER in the germline V gene.

V and J are TRBV29-1 and TRBJ1-1, with D uncertain. V lost 6 bases, J lost 6 bases, and 20 bases lay in between. Germline V gives CDR1 SQVTM, CDR2 ANQGSEA. The CDR3 is 14 residues long. The CDR3, as DNA: TGCAGCGTGCTTCTCAGACAAAAGGTGGCTGAAGCTTTCTTT. Its protein is CSVLLRQKVAEAFF.

This rearrangement joins TRBV6-5 to TRBJ2-7; 9 nucleotides align to TRBD1. The CDR3 is 15 residues long. V was pared by 0 bases and J by 6 bases, with 6 bases of the junction left unmatched. Germline CDR1 and CDR2: MNHEY and SVGAGI. The CDR3 region has the DNA TGTGCCAGCAGTTACTCCGGGACAGGGATCTCCGAGCAGTACTTC. Translating gives CASSYSGTGISEQYF.

A single count supports this clone. The chain carries TRBV27 and TRBJ2-1, with D perhaps TRBD2 (6 bases). The V and J ends lost 6 bases and 5 bases respectively, with 20 bases between them. This CDR3 comprises 16 residues. CDR1 is MNHEY, CDR2 SMNVEV, per germline (reference sequence). CDR3 coding DNA: TGTGCCAGCAGGGTTCGGGCGGGGTTGAGTAACAATGAGCAGTTCTTC. This encodes CASRVRAGLSNNEQFF.